Listed here are 5 T cell receptor beta chains from one sample, sequenced in a study of Ad26.COV2.S vaccination and SARS-CoV-2 variants. Specified treatment: roughly 20 received Ad26.COV2.S at low or high dose, single or two shots; 5 received placebo; per-sample allocation not given. Sampling happened 63 days after the first vaccine or placebo injection. The table came from immunoSEQ multiplex PCR; TCRdb's copy has only in-frame clones and leaves some out. The repertoire holds almost 400,000 clones, with around 89% as singletons. Material: peripheral blood, obtained in a trial of Ad26.COV2.S vaccine versus placebo. The receptor source for this set is a person between 18 and 59 years old who received the Ad26.COV2.S COVID-19 vaccine or a placebo.

This clone was observed a single time. This chain joins TRBV27 and TRBJ2-7; possible D gene TRBD1, 6 bases. CDR1 is MNHEY, CDR2 SMNVEV, per germline (reference sequence). This CDR3 region has 16 residues. Trimming left V 6 bases short and J 0 bases short, with 18 bases between. In DNA, the CDR3 is TGTGCCAGCAGCCGCCAGCTCCGGGACAACTCCTACGAGCAGTACTTC. It codes for CASSRQLRDNSYEQYF.

The chain combines TRBV6-1 with TRBJ2-1; D not certain. Trimming took 1 base from V and 4 from J, leaving 5 bases between them. Looked up from germline, CDR1 is MNHNS and CDR2 is SASEGT. The CDR3 runs 13 residues. This CDR3 is CASSEDYYNEQFF. The CDR3 DNA sequence: TGTGCCAGCAGTGAAGATTATTACAATGAGCAGTTCTTC.

The chain carries TRBV19 and TRBJ1-3; D not resolved. Germline V gene lookup returns CDR1 LNHDA and CDR2 SQIVND (reference sequence). Trimming shortened V by 6 bases and J by 2 bases, and 11 bases separated the two germline ends. This CDR3 is 14 amino acids long. The CDR3 nucleotides read TGTGCCAGTAGAGAGAGGTACCCTGGAAACACCATATATTTT. This translates into CASRERYPGNTIYF.

The chain couples TRBV2 to TRBJ1-5; D unresolved. The V gene lost 7 bases and the J gene lost 3 bases, with 13 bases spanning the gap. Looked up from germline, CDR1 is SNHLY and CDR2 is FYNNEI. There are 14 residues in the CDR3. DNA of the CDR3: TGTGCCAGCAATTTAGGCCTTGACAATCAGCCCCAGCATTTT. Translation gives CASNLGLDNQPQHF.

The rearrangement uses TRBV7-2 and TRBJ2-1; 7 nucleotides line up with TRBD2. V dropped 5 bases and J dropped 8; count of bases not matched to a gene: 15. The CDR3 covers 16 residues. CDR1 and CDR2 (germline): SGHTA, FQGNSA. This CDR3 is CASSAATGGPWDEQFF. The CDR3 coding sequence is TGTGCCAGCAGCGCCGCGACGGGAGGCCCCTGGGATGAGCAGTTCTTC.